This T cell receptor (beta chain) was captured in a study of T cells in Graves' hyperthyroidism and ophthalmopathy. General study results and limits: The model foresaw ophthalmopathy a median around seven months prior to onset.

Orbital computed tomography and thyroid ultrasound, together with serum TRAb and thyroxine and clinical symptoms, were used for diagnoses. Isolation of PBMCs was performed on about 10 ml fresh peripheral blood. Amplified TCR beta CDR3 regions came from RNA transcripts. HTBI primers were the set used in a first-round RT-PCR of the TCR CDR3. Each CDR3 protein gets one entry after TCRdb re-called the multiplex PCR reads with MiXCR. The sample includes 270,000 or so distinct CDR3 sequences, roughly 15% of them seen just once. Germline CDR1 reads SGHKS; CDR2 reads YYEKEE (reference sequence). The CDR3 runs 15 residues. V lost 6 bases and J 1 base, leaving 14 bases between the germline ends. Remarks on this clonotype: Its antigen is as yet unknown.

Sequenced: blood. This clonotype was sampled from a woman between 45 and 60 years old with Graves' hyperthyroidism that later progressed to Graves' ophthalmopathy. V usage is TRBV5-5 and J usage is TRBJ2-1; D gene unclear. The CDR3 reads CASTLKEGSYNEQFF. DNA of the CDR3: TGTGCCAGCACCCTAAAGGAAGGATCCTACAATGAGCAGTTCTTC.